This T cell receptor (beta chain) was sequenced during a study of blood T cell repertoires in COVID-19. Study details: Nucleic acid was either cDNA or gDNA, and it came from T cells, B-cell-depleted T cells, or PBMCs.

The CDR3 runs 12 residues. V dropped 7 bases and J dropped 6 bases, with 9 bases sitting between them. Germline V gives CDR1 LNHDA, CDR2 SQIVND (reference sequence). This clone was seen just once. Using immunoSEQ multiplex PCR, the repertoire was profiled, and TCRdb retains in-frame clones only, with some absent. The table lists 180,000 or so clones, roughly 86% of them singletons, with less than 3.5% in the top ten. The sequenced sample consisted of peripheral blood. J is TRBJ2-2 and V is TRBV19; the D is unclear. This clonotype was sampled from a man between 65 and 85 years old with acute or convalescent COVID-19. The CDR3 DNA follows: TGTGCCAGTAAGGTACGGGCCGGGGAGCTGTTTTTT. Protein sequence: CASKVRAGELFF.